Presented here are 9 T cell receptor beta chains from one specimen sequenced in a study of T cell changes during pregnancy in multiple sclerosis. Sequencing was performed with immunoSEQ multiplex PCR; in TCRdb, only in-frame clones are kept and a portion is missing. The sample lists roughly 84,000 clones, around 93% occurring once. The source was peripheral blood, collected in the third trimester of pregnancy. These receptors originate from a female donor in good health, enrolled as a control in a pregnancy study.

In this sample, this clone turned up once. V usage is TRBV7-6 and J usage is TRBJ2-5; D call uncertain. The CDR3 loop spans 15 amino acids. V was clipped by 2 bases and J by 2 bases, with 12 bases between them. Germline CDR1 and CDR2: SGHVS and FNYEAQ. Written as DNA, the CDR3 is TGTGCCAGCAGCTTAATTATACCCGCGCAAGAGACCCAGTACTTC. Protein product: CASSLIIPAQETQYF.

CDR3 sequence: CASSLYLVPDREVETQYF. The CDR3 nucleotides are TGTGCCAGCAGTTTATACCTGGTACCGGACAGGGAGGTGGAGACCCAGTACTTC. The rearrangement links TRBV27 to TRBJ2-5, with 8 bases fitting TRBD1. The CDR3 has 18 residues. Germline trimming cut 1 base from V and 5 bases from J; bases unmatched to any gene: 15. Germline V lookup: CDR1 MNHEY, CDR2 SMNVEV (reference sequence).

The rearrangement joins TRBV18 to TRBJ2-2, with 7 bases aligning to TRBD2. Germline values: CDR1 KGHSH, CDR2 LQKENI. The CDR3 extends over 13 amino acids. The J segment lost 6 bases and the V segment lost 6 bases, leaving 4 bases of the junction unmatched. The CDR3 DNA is TGTGCCAGCTCGAGTACTAGCGCCGGGGAGCTGTTTTTT. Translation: CASSSTSAGELFF.

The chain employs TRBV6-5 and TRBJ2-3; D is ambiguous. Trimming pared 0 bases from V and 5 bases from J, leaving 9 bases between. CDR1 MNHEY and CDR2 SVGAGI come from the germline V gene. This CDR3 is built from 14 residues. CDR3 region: CASSYSILRDTQYF. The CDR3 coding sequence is TGTGCCAGCAGTTACTCGATTCTGAGAGATACGCAGTATTTT.

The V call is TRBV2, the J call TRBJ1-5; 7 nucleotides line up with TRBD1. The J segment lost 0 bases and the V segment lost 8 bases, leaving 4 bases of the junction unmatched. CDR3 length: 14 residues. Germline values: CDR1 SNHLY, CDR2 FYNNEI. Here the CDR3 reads CASGTANSNQPQHF. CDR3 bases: TGTGCCAGCGGGACAGCGAATAGCAATCAGCCCCAGCATTTT. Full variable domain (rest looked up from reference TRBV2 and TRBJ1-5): EPEVTQTPSHQVTQMGQEVILRCVPISNHLYFYWYRQILGQKVEFLVSFYNNEISEKSEIFDDQFSVERPDGSNFTLKIRSTKLEDSAMYFCASGTANSNQPQHFGDGTRLSIL.

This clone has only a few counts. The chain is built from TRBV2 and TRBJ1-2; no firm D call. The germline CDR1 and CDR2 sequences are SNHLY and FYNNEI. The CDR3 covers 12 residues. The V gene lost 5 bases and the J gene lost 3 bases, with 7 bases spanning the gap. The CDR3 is CASSLEDYGYTF. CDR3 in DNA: TGTGCCAGCAGTTTAGAGGACTATGGCTACACCTTC.

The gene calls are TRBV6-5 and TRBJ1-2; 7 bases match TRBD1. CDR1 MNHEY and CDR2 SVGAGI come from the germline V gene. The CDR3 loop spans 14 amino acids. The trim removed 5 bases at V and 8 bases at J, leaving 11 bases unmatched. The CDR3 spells CASSPATGMGGYTF. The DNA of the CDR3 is TGTGCCAGCAGTCCCGCGACAGGGATGGGCGGCTACACCTTC.

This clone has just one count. DNA of the CDR3: TGTGCCAGCAGCGTCTCTGCCCTAAATGAAAAACTGTTTTTT. It is translated as CASSVSALNEKLFF. The chain joins TRBV9 to TRBJ1-4, with no clear D. The CDR3 contains 14 residues. V was trimmed by 2 bases and J by 5 bases, leaving 10 bases between them. CDR1 is SGDLS and CDR2 is YYNGEE in the germline V gene.

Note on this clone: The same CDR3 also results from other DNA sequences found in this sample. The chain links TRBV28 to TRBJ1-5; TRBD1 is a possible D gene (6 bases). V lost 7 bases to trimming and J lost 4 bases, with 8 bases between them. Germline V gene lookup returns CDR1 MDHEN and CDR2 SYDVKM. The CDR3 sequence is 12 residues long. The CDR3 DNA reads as TGTGCCAGCAAAGGGGGTAATCAGCCCCAGCATTTT. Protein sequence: CASKGGNQPQHF.